This T cell receptor (beta chain) originates from a study of cytomegalovirus exposure and HLA in healthy donors. Findings of the study overall: Later analysis suggested links between common viral pathogens and several top significant clusters. HLA alleles were associated with around 17,000 TCR beta sequences in a later analysis at 0.05 false discovery rate.

The donors were healthy bone marrow donors. In regard to this clone: Its specificity is unknown.

In the PCR, 60 Vbeta and 13 Jbeta primers were used. This table comes from immunoSEQ multiplex PCR, and its TCRdb copy is limited to in-frame clones, with some not included. The sample carries around 150,000 clones, 70% to 80% recorded once. The TCR comes from a man between 18 and 35 years old in good health and CMV-seropositive. Sequenced: PBMCs.

The CDR3 nucleotides read TGTGCCAGTAGTACCGATAGCGGGGGGGCCTACAATGAGCAGTTCTTC. Encoded protein: CASSTDSGGAYNEQFF. This chain connects TRBV19 to TRBJ2-1, with 11 bases matching TRBD2. Trimming took 4 bases from V and 2 from J; bases not matched to a gene: 4. CDR1 is LNHDA and CDR2 is SQIVND in the germline V gene (reference sequence). The CDR3 covers 16 residues.